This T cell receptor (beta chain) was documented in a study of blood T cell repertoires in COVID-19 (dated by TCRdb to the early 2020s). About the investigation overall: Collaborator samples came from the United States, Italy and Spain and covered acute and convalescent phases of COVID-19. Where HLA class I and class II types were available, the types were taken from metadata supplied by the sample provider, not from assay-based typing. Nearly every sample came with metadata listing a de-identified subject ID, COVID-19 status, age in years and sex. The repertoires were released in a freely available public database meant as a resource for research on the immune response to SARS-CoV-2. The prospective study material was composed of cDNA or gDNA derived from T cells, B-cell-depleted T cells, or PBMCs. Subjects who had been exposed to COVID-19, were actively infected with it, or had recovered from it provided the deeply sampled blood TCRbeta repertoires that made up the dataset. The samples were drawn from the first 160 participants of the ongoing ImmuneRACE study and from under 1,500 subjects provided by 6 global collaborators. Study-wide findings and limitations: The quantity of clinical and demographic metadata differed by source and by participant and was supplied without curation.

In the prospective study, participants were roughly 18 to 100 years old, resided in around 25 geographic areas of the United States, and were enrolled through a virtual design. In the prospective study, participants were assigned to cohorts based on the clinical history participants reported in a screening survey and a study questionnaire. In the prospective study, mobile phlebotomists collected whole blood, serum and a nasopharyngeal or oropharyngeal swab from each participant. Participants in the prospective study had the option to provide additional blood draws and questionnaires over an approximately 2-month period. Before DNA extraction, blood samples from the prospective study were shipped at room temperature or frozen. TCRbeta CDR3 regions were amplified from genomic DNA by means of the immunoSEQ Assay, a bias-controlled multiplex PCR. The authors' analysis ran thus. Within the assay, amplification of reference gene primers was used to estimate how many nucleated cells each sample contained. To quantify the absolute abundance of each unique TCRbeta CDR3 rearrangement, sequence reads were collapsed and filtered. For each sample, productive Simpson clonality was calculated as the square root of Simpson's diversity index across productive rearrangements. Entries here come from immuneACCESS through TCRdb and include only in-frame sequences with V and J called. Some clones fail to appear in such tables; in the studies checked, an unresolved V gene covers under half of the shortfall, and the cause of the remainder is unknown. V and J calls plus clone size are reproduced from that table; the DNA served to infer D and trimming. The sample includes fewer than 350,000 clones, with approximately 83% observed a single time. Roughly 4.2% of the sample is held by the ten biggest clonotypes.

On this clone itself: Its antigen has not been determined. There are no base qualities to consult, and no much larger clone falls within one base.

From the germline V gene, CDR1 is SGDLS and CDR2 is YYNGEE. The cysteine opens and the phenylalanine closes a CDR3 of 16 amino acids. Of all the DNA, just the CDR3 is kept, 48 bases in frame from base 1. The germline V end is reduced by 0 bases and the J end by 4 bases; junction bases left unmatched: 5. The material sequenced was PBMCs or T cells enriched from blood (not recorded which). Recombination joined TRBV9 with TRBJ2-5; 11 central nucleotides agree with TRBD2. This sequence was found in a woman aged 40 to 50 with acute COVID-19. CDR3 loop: CASSVDGLAGGETQYF. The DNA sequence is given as TGTGCCAGCAGCGTAGATGGACTAGCGGGTGGAGAGACCCAGTACTTC.